The TCR beta chain under discussion was sequenced for a study of STAT5B mutations in CD4+ large granular lymphocyte leukemia. The study's findings and limits: Compared with healthy controls (2/35), patient top clones favored TRBV06 (8/27). Patient CD4-sorted repertoires looked more clonal than healthy CD4+ repertoires, even without putative leukemic clones.

Germline-derived CDR1 and CDR2 are SGHTS and YDEGEE. V trimming: 0 bases; J trimming: 2 bases; junction bases outside the gene matches: 4. The CDR3 is 15 amino acids. Controls came from buffy coats of healthy blood donors. Points on this clone: Its specificity is not known.

Generated by immunoSEQ multiplex PCR, the TCRdb table keeps only in-frame clones and is missing some. The top ten clones hold around 3.5% of a sample with about 40,000 clones, around 81% of them seen once. The sequenced sample consisted of CD4+ T cells from blood buffy coats. The clonotype originates from a human donor in good health. V usage is TRBV5-8 and J usage is TRBJ1-1, with 7 bases fitting TRBD1. The CDR3 loop is CASSLAAGGNTEAFF. CDR3 sequence (DNA): TGTGCCAGCAGCTTGGCAGCAGGGGGAAACACTGAAGCTTTCTTT.